The sequence of this TCR beta chain was determined in a study of blood T cell repertoires in COVID-19. The V and J ends lost 3 bases and 2 bases respectively, with 13 bases between them. The CDR3 loop spans 14 amino acids. Germline V gene lookup returns CDR1 GTSNPN and CDR2 SVGIG (reference sequence). Assay used: immunoSEQ multiplex PCR; TCRdb lists only in-frame clones, some missing. The sample holds about 230,000 clones; 65% to 90% are singletons and the top ten take 5% to 6.5%. The TCR was taken from a middle-aged man with COVID-19, enrolled during active disease. The rearrangement links TRBV30 to TRBJ1-2; D may be TRBD1 (5 bases). Source material: peripheral blood. Here the CDR3 DNA reads TGTGCCTGGAGCGGTAAACAGGAAAACTATGGCTACACCTTC. This codes for CAWSGKQENYGYTF.